The present entry profiles one TCR beta chain with its context. This entry is derived from a study of CD8 T cells in Susac syndrome. The sequenced target, TCR beta, came from blood CD8+ and CD4+ T cells. Healthy donors served as the controls. They were matched for age and sex. Reverse transcription used roughly 0.5 to 1 ug RNA and random hexamers. An immunoSEQ multiplex PCR amplified TCR beta CDR3 over 54 Vbeta and 13 Jbeta. TCRdb fed the immunoSEQ multiplex PCR reads into MiXCR, producing one record per CDR3 protein. The sample records some 190,000 distinct CDR3 sequences, roughly 94% being singletons. Trimming left V 4 bases short and J 2 bases short, with 14 bases between. Germline V gives CDR1 SGHDN, CDR2 FVKESK. The CDR3 contains 15 residues.

The chain uses TRBV14 and TRBJ2-5; D possibly corresponds to TRBD1 (5 bases). The sample taken for sequencing was CD4+ T cells from PBMCs. This clonotype originated in a human donor in good health. CDR3 protein: CASSLAQGRQETQYF. The CDR3 nucleotides read TGTGCCAGCAGCCTAGCTCAGGGAAGACAAGAGACCCAGTACTTC.